The clone carrying this T cell receptor (beta chain) was seen more than once but under ten times. Its target is not known. The germline V gene has CDR1 WNHNN and CDR2 SYGVQD (reference sequence). The CDR3 length is 16 residues. With V trimmed by 7 bases and J by 5 bases, 16 bases remained unmatched. Amplification targeted the TCR beta CDR3 regions, with RNA transcripts as the source material. In the first round, RT-PCR was carried out with HTBI primers, and a multiplex PCR formed the second round. TCRdb fed the multiplex PCR reads into MiXCR, producing one record per CDR3 protein. Of hundreds of thousands of distinct CDR3 sequences in the sample, roughly 41% were seen once. This entry belongs to a study of Graves' ophthalmopathy and Graves' hyperthyroidism. Study-level findings and limits: Discriminating ophthalmopathy from stable hyperthyroidism, a 13-signature model attained a sensitivity of approximately 85% and a specificity of about 81%. Detection in blood was also observed for most expanded thyroid clonotypes above 0.001 frequency. Ophthalmopathy progression was predicted by the model at less than 71% sensitivity and approximately 72% specificity.

Moderately to severely active ophthalmopathy under 3 months, CAS at least 3, NOSPECS at least 4. This sequence joins TRBV10-1 and TRBJ2-5, with TRBD2 matching over 7 bases. Sequencing used peripheral blood. The receptor was isolated from an adult man with Graves' ophthalmopathy. In DNA, the CDR3 is TGCGCCAGCACGTTCGTAAAGAGGGAGGGCCTTGAGACCCAGTACTTC. Residues: CASTFVKREGLETQYF.